One and the same sample provided the 18 T cell receptor beta chains below, sequenced in a study of beta chain features in type 1 diabetes. Every isolated RNA sample was fully reverse transcribed, so sequencing captured expressed TCRB transcripts. Assay: immunoSEQ multiplex PCR; the TCRdb copy retains only in-frame clones and omits some. This table holds 110,000 to 150,000 clones, around 8.7% found once. The source material was central memory CD4+ T cells from blood. The receptors stem from a man between 18 and 35 years old in good health.

The rearrangement uses TRBV12-5 and TRBJ2-1, with 10 bases fitting TRBD2. Germline V CDR1 and CDR2: LGHNT, FRNRAP. This CDR3 is built from 15 residues. The V and J ends lost 2 bases and 6 bases, in that order; junction bases with no gene match: 4. CDR3 in DNA: TGTGCTAGTGGTTTGTTACTAGCGGGACCCAATGAGCAGTTCTTC. Its translation is CASGLLLAGPNEQFF.

CDR3 bases: TGTGCCAGCAGCCAAGATCGCAGGGTTTCCAATCAGCCCCAGCATTTT. Encoded protein: CASSQDRRVSNQPQHF. The rearrangement joins TRBV4-2 to TRBJ1-5; the D gene is possibly TRBD1 (5 bases). The CDR3 is 16 amino acids. Germline-derived CDR1 and CDR2 are LGHNA and YNFKEQ. With 0 bases removed from V and 3 bases from J, the gap between germline ends came to 12 bases.

The chain joins TRBV4-2 to TRBJ2-3; possible D gene TRBD2, 8 bases. V was shortened by 1 base and J by 2 bases, with 13 bases between the two germline ends. The CDR3 has 16 amino acids. Germline CDR1 and CDR2: LGHNA and YNFKEQ. The CDR3 sequence is CASSQVAGQITDTQYF. The CDR3 coding sequence is TGTGCCAGCAGCCAAGTAGCGGGACAGATCACAGATACGCAGTATTTT.

The chain links TRBV7-2 to TRBJ2-7, with 12 bases identical to TRBD2. This CDR3 contains 17 residues. V lost 4 bases to trimming and J lost 0 bases; unmatched junction nucleotides: 7. CDR1 and CDR2 from the germline V gene are SGHTA and FQGNSA. The DNA of the CDR3 is TGTGCCAGCAGCTCCCGACTAGCGGGGGTTTTCTCCTACGAGCAGTACTTC. Translated: CASSSRLAGVFSYEQYF.

This rearrangement joins TRBV19 to TRBJ1-1; 7 bases are a match to TRBD1. Germline V gene data show CDR1 as LNHDA and CDR2 as SQIVND (reference sequence). The CDR3 extends over 13 amino acids. Trimming took 8 bases from V and 5 from J; bases not matched to a gene: 8. The CDR3 loop is CASQTTGKTEAFF. CDR3 sequence (DNA): TGTGCCAGTCAGACGACAGGGAAGACTGAAGCTTTCTTT.

This chain uses TRBV27 with TRBJ2-1, with 11 bases lining up with TRBD1. CDR3 length equals 15 residues. The V gene's germline CDR1 is MNHEY and CDR2 SMNVEV (reference sequence). V was pared by 6 bases and J by 6 bases, with 7 bases of the junction left unmatched. This CDR3 reads CASRPRGTGGNEQFF. For the CDR3, the DNA is TGTGCCAGCAGGCCCCGGGGGACAGGGGGCAATGAGCAGTTCTTC.

This clone was observed a handful of times. The chain employs TRBV21-1 and TRBJ1-1; the table calls TRBD1, which could not be checked here. TRBV21-1 is shown as a pseudogene. This CDR3 is built from 15 residues. Written as DNA, the CDR3 is TGTGCCAGCAGCAATGTGGACAGACTGAACACTGAAGCTTTCTTT. Protein product: CASSNVDRLNTEAFF.

In nucleotides, the CDR3 is TGTGCCAGCAGCTTAAACTCGCCCCTCCAAGATACGCAGTATTTT. Its translation: CASSLNSPLQDTQYF. This sequence joins TRBV7-9 and TRBJ2-3; D remains ambiguous. V shed 2 bases and J shed 5 bases, with 14 bases lying between them. The CDR3 is made up of 15 amino acids. Looked up from germline, CDR1 is SEHNR and CDR2 is FQNEAQ (reference sequence).

The chain has TRBV30 and TRBJ1-4, with 11 bases lining up with TRBD1. Per the germline V gene, CDR1 is GTSNPN and CDR2 is SVGIG (reference sequence). CDR3 length equals 17 residues. With V trimmed by 3 bases and J by 2 bases, 8 bases remained unmatched. The CDR3 here is CAWRRRDRGITNEKLFF. CDR3 bases: TGTGCCTGGAGACGCAGGGACAGGGGGATTACTAATGAAAAACTGTTTTTT.

This clone was counted only a few times. The rearrangement links TRBV11-3 to TRBJ2-5; no clear D. V lost 1 base, J lost 2 bases, and 5 bases lay in between. The CDR3 spans 13 residues. Germline V gene sequence: CDR1 SGHNT, CDR2 YENEEA. CDR3 sequence reads: CASSLVRQETQYF. CDR3 nucleotides: TGTGCCAGCAGCTTAGTTAGACAAGAGACCCAGTACTTC. The whole variable domain, remainder taken from reference TRBV11-3 and TRBJ2-5, is EAGVVQSPRYKIIEKKQPVAFWCNPISGHNTLYWYLQNLGQGPELLIRYENEEAVDDSQLPKDRFSAERLKGVDSTLKIQPAELGDSAVYLCASSLVRQETQYFGPGTRLLVL.

This chain uses TRBV29-1 with TRBJ2-2; TRBD2 matches 14 bases. CDR1 SQVTM and CDR2 ANQGSEA come from the germline V gene. The CDR3 is made up of 16 amino acids. V lost 4 bases to trimming and J lost 7 bases; unmatched junction nucleotides: 8. In nucleotides, the CDR3 is TGCAGCGTTGCCCGACTAGCGGGGGGGCCAGACGGGGAGCTGTTTTTT. It yields the protein CSVARLAGGPDGELFF.

This clone has only a few counts. The chain links TRBV19 to TRBJ2-1; 11 nucleotides match TRBD2. V shed 3 bases, J shed 1 base, and the junction held 2 bases outside the gene matches. The germline V gene encodes CDR1 LNHDA and CDR2 SQIVND (reference sequence). CDR3 length: 16 amino acids. The CDR3, as DNA: TGTGCCAGTAGTATTATAGCGGGGGGGTCCTACAATGAGCAGTTCTTC. As protein: CASSIIAGGSYNEQFF. Full variable domain (rest looked up from reference TRBV19 and TRBJ2-1): DGGITQSPKYLFRKEGQNVTLSCEQNLNHDAMYWYRQDPGQGLRLIYYSQIVNDFQKGDIAEGYSVSREKKESFPLTVTSAQKNPTAFYLCASSIIAGGSYNEQFFGPGTRLTVL.

The chain employs TRBV5-1 and TRBJ1-1, with TRBD1 identical over 8 bases. Per the germline V gene, CDR1 is SGHRS and CDR2 is YFSETQ. The CDR3 contains 14 residues. The V segment lost 1 base and the J segment 1 base; nucleotides outside the gene matches: 0. The CDR3 loop reads CASSLTGGNTEAFF. The CDR3 DNA reads TGCGCCAGCAGCTTGACAGGGGGGAACACTGAAGCTTTCTTT. The full variable domain, with the rest looked up from reference TRBV5-1 and TRBJ1-1, is KAGVTQTPRYLIKTRGQQVTLSCSPISGHRSVSWYQQTPGQGLQFLFEYFSETQRNKGNFPGRFSGRQFSNSRSEMNVSTLELGDSALYLCASSLTGGNTEAFFGQGTRLTVV.

The chain is built from TRBV9 and TRBJ2-6, with D possibly being TRBD1 (6 bases). V lost 4 bases, J lost 2 bases, and 13 bases lay in between. Germline CDR1 SGDLS, CDR2 YYNGEE. The CDR3 is made up of 16 amino acids. CDR3 in amino acids: CASSPRTVPGANVLTF. As DNA, the CDR3 is TGTGCCAGCAGCCCCAGGACAGTACCTGGGGCCAACGTCCTGACTTTC.

The genes are TRBV4-2 and TRBJ1-2; 8 bases are shared with TRBD1. With 2 bases clipped from V and 3 bases from J, the junction kept 2 bases outside the gene matches. There are 14 residues in the CDR3. Germline CDR1 reads LGHNA; CDR2 reads YNFKEQ. Here the CDR3 reads CASSQRTGHYGYTF. In nucleotides, the CDR3 is TGTGCCAGCAGCCAAAGGACAGGGCACTATGGCTACACCTTC.

This clone has just a few counts. The genes are TRBV2 and TRBJ1-2; 8 bases map to TRBD1. V gave up 4 bases and J gave up 7 bases; unmatched junction bases: 11. Germline lookup yields CDR1 SNHLY and CDR2 FYNNEI. CDR3 length: 15 residues. CDR3 in amino acids: CASSASGTGLAGYTF. CDR3 bases: TGTGCCAGCAGTGCCTCCGGGACAGGCCTCGCTGGCTACACCTTC.

The chain recombines TRBV7-2 with TRBJ1-5; 7 bases are a match to TRBD1. This CDR3 comprises 16 residues. Germline V gene sequence: CDR1 SGHTA, CDR2 FQGNSA. Unmatched junction bases numbered 5, after V lost 1 base and J lost 2 bases. CDR3 protein: CASSLEGAVGNQPQHF. In nucleotides, the CDR3 is TGTGCCAGCAGCTTAGAGGGGGCTGTGGGCAATCAGCCCCAGCATTTT.

This clone was seen more than once but under ten times. The chain combines TRBV19 with TRBJ2-6; 8 nucleotides line up with TRBD1. Germline assignment: CDR1 LNHDA and CDR2 SQIVND (reference sequence). The CDR3 extends over 16 amino acids. V lost 4 bases, J lost 0 bases, and 2 bases stayed unmatched. CDR3 amino acids: CASSRQGNSGANVLTF. The CDR3, as DNA: TGTGCCAGTAGTAGACAGGGGAACTCTGGGGCCAACGTCCTGACTTTC.